These 14 T cell receptor beta chains originate from one sample sequenced in a study of monozygotic twins with inflammatory bowel disease. Reanalyzing the 5' RACE reads, TCRdb keeps one entry per CDR3 protein, without DNA. This sample lists some 90,000 distinct CDR3 sequences; its ten largest clones have 6% to 9.5%. Material for sequencing was blood. The receptors were sampled from a human donor with ulcerative colitis or Crohn's disease, or a healthy co-twin of an affected twin (not recorded which).

The chain is built from TRBV5-1 and TRBJ1-1; TCRdb's D call of TRBD1 is untestable without DNA. The CDR3 is 16 residues long. In germline, CDR1 is SGHRS, CDR2 YFSETQ. CDR3 sequence reads: CASSFITQGANTEAFF. Full variable domain (rest looked up from reference TRBV5-1 and TRBJ1-1): KAGVTQTPRYLIKTRGQQVTLSCSPISGHRSVSWYQQTPGQGLQFLFEYFSETQRNKGNFPGRFSGRQFSNSRSEMNVSTLELGDSALYLCASSFITQGANTEAFFGQGTRLTVV.

V is TRBV7-9 and J is TRBJ2-5; there is no DNA to check the TCRdb D call of TRBD1. Looked up from germline, CDR1 is SEHNR and CDR2 is FQNEAQ (reference sequence). The CDR3 totals 16 residues. This CDR3 reads CASSLLTDRGGETQYF.

V gene TRBV6-1 combines with J gene TRBJ1-2. The germline gives CDR1 MNHNS, CDR2 SASEGT. CDR3 length equals 14 residues. CDR3 amino acids: CASITAGYLYGYTF.

J is TRBJ1-1 and V is TRBV7-8; absent DNA, TCRdb's TRBD1 call cannot be checked. This CDR3 is 14 amino acids long. Per germline, CDR1 SGHVS and CDR2 FQNEAQ. The CDR3 loop is CASSSGKGGTEAFF.

The V and J genes are TRBV11-2 and TRBJ2-3. This CDR3 has 12 amino acids. Germline V gene data show CDR1 as SGHAT and CDR2 as FQNNGV. This chain's CDR3 is CASSLEVGTQYF.

This chain connects TRBV2 to TRBJ2-5; TCRdb indicates TRBD1, and absent DNA this call remains unverified. Germline lookup yields CDR1 SNHLY and CDR2 FYNNEI. The CDR3 spans 15 residues. CDR3 region: CASNRGGQLGETQYF.

The V call is TRBV11-3, the J call TRBJ2-1; TCRdb calls TRBD1, which cannot be checked without DNA. Germline V gene lookup returns CDR1 SGHNT and CDR2 YENEEA. The CDR3 spans 14 residues. CDR3 amino acids: CASSARVGDNEQFF. The whole variable domain, remainder taken from reference TRBV11-3 and TRBJ2-1, is EAGVVQSPRYKIIEKKQPVAFWCNPISGHNTLYWYLQNLGQGPELLIRYENEEAVDDSQLPKDRFSAERLKGVDSTLKIQPAELGDSAVYLCASSARVGDNEQFFGPGTRLTVL.

This chain uses TRBV6-1 with TRBJ2-1. The CDR3 sequence is 14 residues long. Germline CDR1 is MNHNS and CDR2 is SASEGT. Here the CDR3 reads CASTSTSLNNEQFF.

The V call is TRBV6-5, the J call TRBJ2-7. This CDR3 has 14 residues. From germline, CDR1 is MNHEY and CDR2 SVGAGI. The CDR3 sequence is CASSYLPSSYEQYF.

The rearrangement uses TRBV4-2 and TRBJ2-2. CDR1 LGHNA and CDR2 YNFKEQ come from the germline V gene. This CDR3 contains 14 residues. The chain's CDR3 is CASSPIFENGELFF.

This rearrangement joins TRBV18 to TRBJ1-5; TCRdb's D call, TRBD1, is unchecked because there is no DNA. The CDR3 is made up of 15 amino acids. The germline V gene encodes CDR1 KGHSH and CDR2 LQKENI. The CDR3 spells CASSTRNRGNQPQHF.

CDR3 loop: CASSFPEQGAGEQYF. V gene TRBV6-2 or TRBV6-3 combines with J gene TRBJ2-7; TCRdb's assignment of TRBD1 cannot be checked, as there is no DNA. Germline CDR1 reads MNHEY; CDR2 reads SVGEGT. The CDR3 covers 15 residues.

CDR3: CSARDSTLVLGWRGDEQFF. This sequence joins TRBV20-1 and TRBJ2-1; TCRdb's assignment of TRBD1 cannot be checked, as there is no DNA. The V gene's germline CDR1 is DFQATT and CDR2 SNEGSKA (reference sequence). This CDR3 region has 19 residues.

The CDR3 reads CAIGREQFEQFF. The chain couples TRBV10-3 to TRBJ2-1; TCRdb indicates TRBD1, and absent DNA this call remains unverified. Germline V gives CDR1 ENHRY, CDR2 SYGVKD. This CDR3 contains 12 residues.